This TCR beta chain was sequenced for a study of vaccination effects on CD4 cells after COVID-19 (dated by TCRdb to the early 2020s). With regard to the full study: To identify antigen-specific CD4+ T cell clonotypes by their expansion, the ViraFEST assay first stimulated PBMC with viral peptide pools and then applied TCR sequencing. Each participant received two doses of an mRNA SARS-CoV-2 vaccine, either BNT162b2 or mRNA-1273. Two million PBMC per well were cultured in IMDM with approximately 5% human AB serum, 10 IU/ml IL-2 and gentamicin, plus 10 ug/ml peptides. The study compared SARS-CoV-2 spike-specific CD4+ TCR repertoires before and after mRNA vaccination in COVID-19 convalescent patients and infection-naive vaccine recipients. Altogether, some 10 COVID-19 convalescent patients and a few SARS-CoV-2-naive healthy vaccine recipients made up the full study. In the study, cultures from other donors were sequenced using the Oncomine TCR Beta short-read assay on an Illumina iSeq 100.

This clone appeared once. It lacks a known antigen. One base away there is no much larger clone; base qualities are not given. CDR1 and CDR2, per the germline V gene, are SGHRS and YFSETQ. The junction shows trimming of 4 bases on V and 3 bases on J, plus 13 bases between the germline ends. The CDR3 contains 15 residues, cysteine and phenylalanine counted. Just the 45-base CDR3 DNA is kept, in frame starting at base 1. Summary of the overall study and its limitations: Among healthy vaccine recipients, nearly all vaccine-induced clones were SARS-CoV-2 mono-reactive, and just 1 of 255 was cross-reactive with common cold coronaviruses. The study was limited by a small number of convalescent patients and lacked early post-infection timepoints. Marked clonal contraction was observed in both infection-induced and vaccine-induced clones at late post-vaccination timepoints, consistent with waning T cell responses.

Preparation of the library involved the immunoSEQ multiplex PCR assay. TCR beta CDR3 sequencing was performed on DNA from the cultured, isolated CD4+ T cells. Per the authors' processing: The analysis removed non-productive TCR sequences, trimmed reads to the CDR3 region, and retained only CDR3s that were 7 or more amino acids long. The MANAFEST web app was used to pick out antigen-specific clonotypes by comparing their expansion in peptide wells with that in reference cultures. For clones to be considered positive, expansion at FDR<0.05 versus reference and all other wells, an odds ratio above 5, and a frequency above 0.1% in two replicate wells were required. A clonotype was called cross-reactive if it was significantly expanded both in SARS-CoV-2 spike wells and in at least one common cold coronavirus spike condition. CDR3 similarity was assessed by Levenshtein distance using the stringdist R package, and unrooted trees were constructed with ape in R 3.6.1. Sourced from immuneACCESS, this table was stored by TCRdb with only in-frame sequences that have V and J called. A share of the clones is absent; for the studies checked, an unresolved V gene accounts for under half, and the remainder has no known explanation. The D gene and trimming were derived from the DNA, and the V and J assignments and clone size from that table. For this sample there are some 36,000 clones; roughly two thirds appear just once. 4% to 5% of the sample rests with the top ten.

After around eleven days of culture, CD4+ T cells were isolated with the EasySep CD4+ T cell isolation kit. None of the healthy vaccine recipients had a prior SARS-CoV-2 infection, which was confirmed by nucleocapsid antibody tests that came back negative both before and after vaccination. On days 3 and 7, half of the culture medium was replaced with fresh IL-2-containing medium. Unless otherwise noted, each peptide stimulation condition was cultured in triplicate wells. Using Ficoll-Paque Plus gradient centrifugation, PBMC were separated from whole blood and then either used fresh or cryopreserved at -140C. Genomic DNA was extracted from cultured CD4+ T cells with the QIAamp micro DNA kit.

The chain links TRBV5-1 with TRBJ2-2, with the D gene not confidently named. This TCR came from a human donor who received a COVID-19 vaccine. Sample: CD4+ T cells from PBMCs cultured without peptide, taken before COVID-19 vaccination. Here is the DNA: TGCGCCAGCAGCGGCGGAGCGACTGACACCGGGGAGCTGTTTTTT. Translated, it reads CASSGGATDTGELFF.